The clone carrying this T cell receptor (beta chain) occurred once. This sample stems from a study of blood T cell repertoires in COVID-19. The wider study: Material from acute and convalescent COVID-19 was sourced from the United States, Italy and Spain. PBMCs, B-cell-depleted T cells, or T cells were the source of the cDNA or gDNA that made up the material.

Original data processing: Estimates of nucleated cell counts were drawn from the amplification of reference gene primers. Method: immunoSEQ multiplex PCR; TCRdb's copy keeps in-frame clones and lacks some. The DNA gave D and trimming, while V, J and clone size come from that table. The table shows roughly 24,000 clones, with around 93% occurring only once. Trimming cost V 1 base and J 7 bases, with 11 bases left between them. Germline assignment: CDR1 KGHSH and CDR2 LQKENI. The length of the CDR3 is 15 residues. The gene calls are TRBV18 and TRBJ1-6; D might be TRBD1 (5 bases). Sequencing was performed on peripheral blood. This clonotype was sampled from a human donor in a cohort sampled during active COVID-19. CDR3 residues: CASSPRTGGNSPLHF. CDR3 bases: TGTGCCAGCTCACCACGTACGGGGGGGAATTCACCCCTCCACTTT.